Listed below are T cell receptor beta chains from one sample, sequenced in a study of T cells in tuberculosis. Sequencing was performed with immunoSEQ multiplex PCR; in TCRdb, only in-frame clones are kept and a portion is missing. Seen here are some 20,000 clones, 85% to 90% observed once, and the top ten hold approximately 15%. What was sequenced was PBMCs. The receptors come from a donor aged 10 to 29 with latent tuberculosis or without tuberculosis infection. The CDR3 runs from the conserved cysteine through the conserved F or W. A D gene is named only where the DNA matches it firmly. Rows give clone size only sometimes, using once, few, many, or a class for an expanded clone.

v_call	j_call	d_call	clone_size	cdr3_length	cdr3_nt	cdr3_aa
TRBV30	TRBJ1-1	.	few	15	TGTGCCTGGAGTCCCCCACCGGGTTATAACACTGAAGCTTTCTTT	CAWSPPPGYNTEAFF
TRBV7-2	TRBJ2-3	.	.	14	TGTGCCAGCAGTCAAGATCGGGGTACAGATACGCAGTATTTT	CASSQDRGTDTQYF
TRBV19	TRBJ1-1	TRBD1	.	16	TGTGCCAGTACCCATGCAAGGGACAGTCTAGGCGCTGAAGCTTTCTTT	CASTHARDSLGAEAFF
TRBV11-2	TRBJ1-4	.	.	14	TGTGCCAGCAGCTTAGGTCGGGGTCTAGCAAAACTGTTTTTT	CASSLGRGLAKLFF
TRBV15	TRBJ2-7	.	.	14	TGTGCCACCAGCAGAGATGCCCCTACCTACGAGCAGTACTTC	CATSRDAPTYEQYF
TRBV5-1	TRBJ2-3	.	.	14	TGCGCCAGCAGCTTGGCCAGGGCCGACGATACGCAGTATTTT	CASSLARADDTQYF
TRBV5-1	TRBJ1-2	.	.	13	TGCGCCAGCAGCTTGGGCAGGGTCGATGGCTACACCTTC	CASSLGRVDGYTF
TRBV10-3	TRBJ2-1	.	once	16	TGTGCCATCAGTGAAGGGGGAACGGGGACGAACAATGAGCAGTTCTTC	CAISEGGTGTNNEQFF
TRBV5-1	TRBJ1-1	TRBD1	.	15	TGCGCCAGCAGCTTGGGAGGACAGGGGAACACTGAAGCTTTCTTT	CASSLGGQGNTEAFF
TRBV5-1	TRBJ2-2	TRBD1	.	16	TGCGCCAGCAGCCCAATAACAGGGGGTGACACCGGGGAGCTGTTTTTT	CASSPITGGDTGELFF
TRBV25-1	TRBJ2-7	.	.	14	TGTGCCAGCAGTGACCGACAGGAGCCCTACGAGCAGTACTTC	CASSDRQEPYEQYF
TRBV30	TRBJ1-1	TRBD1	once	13	TGTGCCTGGGGGGGACAGTCACTTTCCGAAGCTTTCTTT	CAWGGQSLSEAFF
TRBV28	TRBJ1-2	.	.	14	TGTGCCAGCAGTTTGGCGCTAGAAGTATATGGCTACACCTTC	CASSLALEVYGYTF
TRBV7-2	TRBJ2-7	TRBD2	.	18	TGTGCCAGCAGCTTAGTCCCCGGACTAGCGGGGGGGCCTGGCGAGCAGTACTTC	CASSLVPGLAGGPGEQYF
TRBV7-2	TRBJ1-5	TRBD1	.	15	TGTGCCAGCAGCCCTTCCACAGGGGTTAAGCAGCCCCAGCATTTT	CASSPSTGVKQPQHF
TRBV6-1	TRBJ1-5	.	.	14	TGTGCCAGCAGGGGGCCGGGGGGAGATCAGCCCCAGCATTTT	CASRGPGGDQPQHF
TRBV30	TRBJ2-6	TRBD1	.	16	TGTGCCAGGGACAGGGGCGAACCCTCTGGGGCCAACGTCCTGACTTTC	CARDRGEPSGANVLTF
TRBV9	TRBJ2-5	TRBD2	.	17	TGTGCCAGCAGCGTAGCTACGGGGGGGCCCCCCCAAGAGACCCAGTACTTC	CASSVATGGPPQETQYF
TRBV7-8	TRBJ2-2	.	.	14	TGTGCCAGCAGCTATGGGCAGGGGACCGGGGAGCTGTTTTTT	CASSYGQGTGELFF
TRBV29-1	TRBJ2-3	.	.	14	TGCAGCGGATGGGAGTCAAAACGCACAGATACGCAGTATTTT	CSGWESKRTDTQYF
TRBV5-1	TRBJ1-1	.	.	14	TGCGCCAGCAGCTCCCCGCCCTCGGGGACTGAAGCTTTCTTT	CASSSPPSGTEAFF
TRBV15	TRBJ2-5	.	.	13	TGTGCCACCAGCAGGAATAGCCAAGAGACCCAGTACTTC	CATSRNSQETQYF
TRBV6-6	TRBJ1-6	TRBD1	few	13	TGTGCCAGCAGTCCGACAGGGGTTTCACCCCTCCACTTT	CASSPTGVSPLHF
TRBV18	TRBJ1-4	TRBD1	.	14	TGTGCCAGCTCACCGACAGGGACTAATGAAAAACTGTTTTTT	CASSPTGTNEKLFF
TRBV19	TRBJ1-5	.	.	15	TGTGCCAGTAGTATATACGTGGGGGGAAATCAGCCCCAGCATTTT	CASSIYVGGNQPQHF
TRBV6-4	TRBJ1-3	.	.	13	TGTGCCAGCATACGACGGGGGGGAGACACCATATATTTT	CASIRRGGDTIYF
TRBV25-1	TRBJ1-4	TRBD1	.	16	TGTGCCAGCAGTGCGTGGACAGGGCAGGTAGAACAAAAACTGTTTTTT	CASSAWTGQVEQKLFF
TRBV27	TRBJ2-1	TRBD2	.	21	TGTGCCAGCAGTCCGACTCCACCGGGACTAGCCTTATCGAGCTCCTACAATGAGCAGTTCTTC	CASSPTPPGLALSSSYNEQFF
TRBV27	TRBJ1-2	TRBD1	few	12	TGTGCCAGCGGGACAGATCTCGATGGCTACACCTTC	CASGTDLDGYTF
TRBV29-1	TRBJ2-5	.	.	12	TGCAGCGCTGGAGCCCCGGGAGAGACCCAGTACTTC	CSAGAPGETQYF
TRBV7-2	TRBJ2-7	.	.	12	TGTGCCAGCAGCTCGCAGGGTTACGAGCAGTACTTC	CASSSQGYEQYF
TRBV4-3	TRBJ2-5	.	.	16	TGCGCCAGCAGCCAAGATCTTGGGGCTTTCCAAGAGACCCAGTACTTC	CASSQDLGAFQETQYF
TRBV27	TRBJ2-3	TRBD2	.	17	TGTGCCAGCAGTCATCGGACTAGCGGGGGTACGACAGATACGCAGTATTTT	CASSHRTSGGTTDTQYF
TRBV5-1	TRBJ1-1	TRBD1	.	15	TGCGCCAGCAGCACCCGGACAGGTGGCGGCACTGAAGCTTTCTTT	CASSTRTGGGTEAFF
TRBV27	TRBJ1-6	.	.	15	TGTGCCAGCAGTTTATGGGCGGGTATGGATTCACCCCTCCACTTT	CASSLWAGMDSPLHF
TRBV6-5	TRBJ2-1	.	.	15	TGTGCCAGCAGTTACACACGCGGGGCCTGGGAGGAGCAGTTCTTC	CASSYTRGAWEEQFF
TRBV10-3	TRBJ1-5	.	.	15	TGTGCCATCAGTGACCACAGGGTTCCTGGTCAGCCCCAGCATTTT	CAISDHRVPGQPQHF
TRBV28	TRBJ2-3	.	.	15	TGTGCCAGCAGTTTTCTAACGATGAGAACAGATACGCAGTATTTT	CASSFLTMRTDTQYF
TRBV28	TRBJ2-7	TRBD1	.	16	TGTGCCAGCAGTGCGGACAGGGGTCCGAGCTCCTACGAGCAGTACTTC	CASSADRGPSSYEQYF
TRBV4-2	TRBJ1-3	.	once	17	TGTGCCAGCAGCCAAGCGCTTCCCGGGGGTTCTGGGAACACCATATATTTT	CASSQALPGGSGNTIYF